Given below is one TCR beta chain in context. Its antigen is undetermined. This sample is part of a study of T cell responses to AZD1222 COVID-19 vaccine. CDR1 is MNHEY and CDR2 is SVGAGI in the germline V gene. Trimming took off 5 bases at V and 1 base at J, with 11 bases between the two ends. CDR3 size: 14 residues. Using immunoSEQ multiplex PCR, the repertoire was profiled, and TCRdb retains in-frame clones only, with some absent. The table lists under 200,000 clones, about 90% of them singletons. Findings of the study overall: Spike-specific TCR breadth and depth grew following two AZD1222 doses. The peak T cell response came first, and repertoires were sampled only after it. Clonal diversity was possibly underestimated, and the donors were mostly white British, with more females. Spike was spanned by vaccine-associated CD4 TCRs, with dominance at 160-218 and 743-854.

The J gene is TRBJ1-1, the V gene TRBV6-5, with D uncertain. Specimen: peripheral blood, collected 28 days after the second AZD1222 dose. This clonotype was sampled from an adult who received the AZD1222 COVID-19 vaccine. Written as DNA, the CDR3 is TGTGCCAGCAGTCGGGGAGATTCGAACACTGAAGCTTTCTTT. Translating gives CASSRGDSNTEAFF.